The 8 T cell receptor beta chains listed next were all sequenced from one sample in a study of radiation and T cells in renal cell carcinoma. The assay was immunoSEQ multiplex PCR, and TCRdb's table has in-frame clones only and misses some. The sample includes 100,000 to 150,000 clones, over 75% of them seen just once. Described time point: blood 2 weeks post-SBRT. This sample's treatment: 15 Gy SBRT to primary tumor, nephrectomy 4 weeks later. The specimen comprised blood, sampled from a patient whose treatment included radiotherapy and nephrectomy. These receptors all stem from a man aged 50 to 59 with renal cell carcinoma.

Here the CDR3 reads CASSPGAEGGRTQYF. The CDR3 DNA follows: TGCGCCAGCAGCCCCGGGGCCGAGGGGGGGCGGACGCAGTATTTT. This sequence joins TRBV4-1 and TRBJ2-3, with D possibly matching TRBD2 (7 bases). Germline lookup yields CDR1 MGHRA and CDR2 YSYEKL. Trimming removed 4 bases from V and 9 bases from J, with 20 bases in between. The CDR3 length is 15 residues.

The CDR3: CASLIRQGSNNEQFF. The CDR3 DNA sequence: TGTGCCTCCCTGATTCGACAGGGATCGAACAATGAGCAGTTCTTC. V is TRBV30 and J is TRBJ2-1; 7 positions match TRBD1. This CDR3 has 15 amino acids. Unmatched junction bases numbered 14, after V lost 7 bases and J lost 5 bases. The germline CDR1 and CDR2 sequences are GTSNPN and SVGIG (reference sequence).

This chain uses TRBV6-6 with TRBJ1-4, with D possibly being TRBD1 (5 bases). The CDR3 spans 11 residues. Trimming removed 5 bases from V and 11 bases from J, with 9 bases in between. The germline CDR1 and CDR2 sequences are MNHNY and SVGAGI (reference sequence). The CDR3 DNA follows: TGTGCCAGCAGTAGAGAGGGGAAACTGTTTTTT. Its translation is CASSREGKLFF.

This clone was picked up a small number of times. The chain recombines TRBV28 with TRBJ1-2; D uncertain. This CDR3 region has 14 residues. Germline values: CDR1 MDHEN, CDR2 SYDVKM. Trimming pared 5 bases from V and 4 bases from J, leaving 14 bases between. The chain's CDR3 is CASSPTSGFYGYTF. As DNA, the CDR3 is TGTGCCAGCAGTCCCACGTCAGGCTTCTATGGCTACACCTTC.

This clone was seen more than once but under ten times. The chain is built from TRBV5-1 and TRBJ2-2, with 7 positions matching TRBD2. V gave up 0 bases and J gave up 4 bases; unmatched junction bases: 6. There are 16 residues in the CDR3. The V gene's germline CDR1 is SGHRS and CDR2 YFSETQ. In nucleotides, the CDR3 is TGCGCCAGCAGCTTGGACCCGGGAGGCGCCACCGGGGAGCTGTTTTTT. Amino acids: CASSLDPGGATGELFF.

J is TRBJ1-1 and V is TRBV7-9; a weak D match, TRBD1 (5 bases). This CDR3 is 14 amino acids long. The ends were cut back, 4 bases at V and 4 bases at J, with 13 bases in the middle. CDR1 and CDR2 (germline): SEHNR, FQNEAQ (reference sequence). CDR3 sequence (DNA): TGTGCCAGCAGCTCTATGGGACGGTCCACTGAAGCTTTCTTT. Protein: CASSSMGRSTEAFF.

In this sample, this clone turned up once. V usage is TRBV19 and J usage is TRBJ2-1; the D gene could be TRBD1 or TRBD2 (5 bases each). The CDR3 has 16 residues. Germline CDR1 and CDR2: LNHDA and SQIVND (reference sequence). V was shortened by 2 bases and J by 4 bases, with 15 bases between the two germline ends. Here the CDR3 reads CASSIWGRGIYNEQFF. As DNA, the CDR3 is TGTGCCAGTAGTATATGGGGTCGGGGCATATACAATGAGCAGTTCTTC.

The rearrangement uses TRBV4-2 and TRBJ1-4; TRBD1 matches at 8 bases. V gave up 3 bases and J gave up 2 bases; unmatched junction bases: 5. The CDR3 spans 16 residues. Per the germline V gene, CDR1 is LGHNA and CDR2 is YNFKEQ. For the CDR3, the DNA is TGTGCCAGCAGCCAGGGACAGGTAACCACTAATGAAAAACTGTTTTTT. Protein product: CASSQGQVTTNEKLFF.